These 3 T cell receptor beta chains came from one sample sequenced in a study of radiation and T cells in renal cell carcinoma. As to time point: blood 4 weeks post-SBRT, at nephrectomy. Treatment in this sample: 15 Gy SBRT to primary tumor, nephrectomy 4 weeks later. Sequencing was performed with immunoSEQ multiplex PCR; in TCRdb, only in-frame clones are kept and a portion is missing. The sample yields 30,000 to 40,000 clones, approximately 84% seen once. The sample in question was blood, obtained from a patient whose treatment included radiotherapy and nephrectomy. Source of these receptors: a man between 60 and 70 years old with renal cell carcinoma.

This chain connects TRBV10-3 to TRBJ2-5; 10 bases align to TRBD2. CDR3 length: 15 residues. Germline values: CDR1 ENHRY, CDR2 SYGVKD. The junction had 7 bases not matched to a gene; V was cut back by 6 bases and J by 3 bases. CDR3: CAISPGTSDKETQYF. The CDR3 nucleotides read TGTGCCATCAGCCCCGGGACTAGCGATAAAGAGACCCAGTACTTC.

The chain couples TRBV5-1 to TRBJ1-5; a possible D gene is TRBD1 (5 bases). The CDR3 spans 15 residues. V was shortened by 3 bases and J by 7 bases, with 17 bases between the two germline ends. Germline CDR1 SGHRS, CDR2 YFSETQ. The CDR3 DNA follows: TGCGCCAGCAGCTCCCTGGGGGTACAAGGGCAGCCCCAGCATTTT. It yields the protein CASSSLGVQGQPQHF.

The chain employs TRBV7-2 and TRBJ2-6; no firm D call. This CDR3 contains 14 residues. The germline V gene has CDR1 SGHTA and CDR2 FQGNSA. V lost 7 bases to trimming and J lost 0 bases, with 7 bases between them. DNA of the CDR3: TGTGCCAGCACCACAATCTCTGGGGCCAACGTCCTGACTTTC. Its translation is CASTTISGANVLTF.